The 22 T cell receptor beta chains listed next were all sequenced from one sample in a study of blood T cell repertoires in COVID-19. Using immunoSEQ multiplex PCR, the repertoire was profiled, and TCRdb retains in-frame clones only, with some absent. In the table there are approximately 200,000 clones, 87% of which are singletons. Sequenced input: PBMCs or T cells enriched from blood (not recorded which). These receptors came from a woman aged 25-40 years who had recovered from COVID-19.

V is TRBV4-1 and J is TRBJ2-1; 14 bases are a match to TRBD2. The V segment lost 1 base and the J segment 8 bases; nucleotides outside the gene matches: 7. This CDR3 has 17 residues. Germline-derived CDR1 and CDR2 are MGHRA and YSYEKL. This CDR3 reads CASSQVTGLAGVYEQFF. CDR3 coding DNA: TGCGCCAGCAGCCAAGTTACGGGACTAGCGGGAGTGTATGAGCAGTTCTTC.

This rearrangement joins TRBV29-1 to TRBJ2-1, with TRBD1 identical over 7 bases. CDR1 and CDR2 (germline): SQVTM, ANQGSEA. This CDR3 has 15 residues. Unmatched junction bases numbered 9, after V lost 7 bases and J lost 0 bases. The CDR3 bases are TGCAGCGCTCCAGAGGGGACAGCCTCCTACAATGAGCAGTTCTTC. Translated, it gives CSAPEGTASYNEQFF.

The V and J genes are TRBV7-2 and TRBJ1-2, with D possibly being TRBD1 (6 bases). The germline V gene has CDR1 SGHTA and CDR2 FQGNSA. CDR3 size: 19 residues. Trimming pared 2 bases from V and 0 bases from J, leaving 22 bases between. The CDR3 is CASSLHLGGGAPSNYGYTF. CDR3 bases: TGTGCCAGCAGCTTACACCTGGGAGGGGGAGCCCCCTCTAACTATGGCTACACCTTC. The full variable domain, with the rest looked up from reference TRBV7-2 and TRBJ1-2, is GAGVSQSPSNKVTEKGKDVELRCDPISGHTALYWYRQSLGQGLEFLIYFQGNSAPDKSGLPSDRFSAERTGGSVSTLTIQRTQQEDSAVYLCASSLHLGGGAPSNYGYTFGSGTRLTVV.

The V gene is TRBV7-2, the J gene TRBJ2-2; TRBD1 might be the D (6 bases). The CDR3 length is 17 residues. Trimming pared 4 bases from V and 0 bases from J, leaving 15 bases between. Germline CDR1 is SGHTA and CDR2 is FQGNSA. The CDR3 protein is CASSSKPRGTNTGELFF. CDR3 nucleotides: TGTGCCAGCAGCTCAAAGCCCAGGGGAACGAACACCGGGGAGCTGTTTTTT.

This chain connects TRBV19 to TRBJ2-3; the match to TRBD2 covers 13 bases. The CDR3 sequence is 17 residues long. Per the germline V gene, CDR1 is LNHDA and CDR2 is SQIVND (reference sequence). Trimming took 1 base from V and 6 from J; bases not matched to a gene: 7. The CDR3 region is CASSIVGLAGERDTQYF. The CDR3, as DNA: TGTGCCAGTAGTATAGTTGGACTAGCGGGGGAACGGGATACGCAGTATTTT.

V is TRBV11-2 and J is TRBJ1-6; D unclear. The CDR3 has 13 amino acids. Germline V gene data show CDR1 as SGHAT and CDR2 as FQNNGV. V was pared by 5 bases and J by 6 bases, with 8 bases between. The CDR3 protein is CASSTTGNSPLHF. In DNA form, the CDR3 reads TGTGCCAGCAGCACGACGGGTAATTCACCCCTCCACTTT.

The CDR3 nucleotides are TGTGCCAGCGGTAGCGGGATCCACAATGAGCAGTTCTTC. Its protein is CASGSGIHNEQFF. The chain is built from TRBV9 and TRBJ2-1; 8 nucleotides match TRBD2. Germline V gene sequence: CDR1 SGDLS, CDR2 YYNGEE. This CDR3 has 13 residues. The ends lost 7 bases at V and 5 bases at J; junction bases unmatched: 5.

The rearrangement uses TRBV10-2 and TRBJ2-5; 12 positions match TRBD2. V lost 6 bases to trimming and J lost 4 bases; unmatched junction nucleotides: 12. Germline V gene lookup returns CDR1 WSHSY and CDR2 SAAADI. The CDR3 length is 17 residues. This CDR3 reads CASRRGGTSGYAETQYF. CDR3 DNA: TGCGCCAGCAGGAGGGGGGGGACTAGCGGGTACGCAGAGACCCAGTACTTC.

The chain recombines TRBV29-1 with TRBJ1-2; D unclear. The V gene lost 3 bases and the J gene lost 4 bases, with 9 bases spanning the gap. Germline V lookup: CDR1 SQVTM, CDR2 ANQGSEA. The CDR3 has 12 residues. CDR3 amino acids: CSVEAQPYGYTF. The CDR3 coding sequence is TGCAGCGTTGAGGCACAGCCCTATGGCTACACCTTC. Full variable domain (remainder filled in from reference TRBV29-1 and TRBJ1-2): SAVISQKPSRDICQRGTSLTIQCQVDSQVTMMFWYRQQPGQSLTLIATANQGSEATYESGFVIDKFPISRPNLTFSTLTVSNMSPEDSSIYLCSVEAQPYGYTFGSGTRLTVV.

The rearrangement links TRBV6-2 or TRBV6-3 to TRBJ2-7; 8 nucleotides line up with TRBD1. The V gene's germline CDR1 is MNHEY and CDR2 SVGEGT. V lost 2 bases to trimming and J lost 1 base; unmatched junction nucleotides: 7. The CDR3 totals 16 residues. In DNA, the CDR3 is TGTGCCAGCAGTTACAGGTCCGGGACAGGATCCTACGAGCAGTACTTC. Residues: CASSYRSGTGSYEQYF.

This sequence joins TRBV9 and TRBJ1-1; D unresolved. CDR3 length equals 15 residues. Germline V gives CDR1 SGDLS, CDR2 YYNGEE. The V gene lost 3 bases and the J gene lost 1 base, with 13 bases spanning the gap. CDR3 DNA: TGTGCCAGCAGCGCCGCCGGAAACAGGAACACTGAAGCTTTCTTT. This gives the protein CASSAAGNRNTEAFF. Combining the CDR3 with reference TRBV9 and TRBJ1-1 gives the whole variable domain DSGVTQTPKHLITATGQRVTLRCSPRSGDLSVYWYQQSLDQGLQFLIQYYNGEERAKGNILERFSAQQFPDLHSELNLSSLELGDSALYFCASSAAGNRNTEAFFGQGTRLTVV.

The CDR3 DNA reads TGTGCCAGCAGTGTGAGGGCAGTGAACACTGAAGCTTTCTTT. Amino acids: CASSVRAVNTEAFF. The chain uses TRBV2 and TRBJ1-1, with D unclear. CDR3 length: 14 residues. Germline V CDR1 and CDR2: SNHLY, FYNNEI. V dropped 4 bases and J dropped 0 bases, with 9 bases sitting between them.

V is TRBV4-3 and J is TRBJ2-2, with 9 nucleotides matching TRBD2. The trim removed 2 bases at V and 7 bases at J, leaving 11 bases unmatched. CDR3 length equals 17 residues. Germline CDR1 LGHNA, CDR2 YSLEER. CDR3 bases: TGCGCCAGCAGCCAAAATAGCGGGAGTTGGGATGGCGGGGAGCTGTTTTTT. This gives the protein CASSQNSGSWDGGELFF.

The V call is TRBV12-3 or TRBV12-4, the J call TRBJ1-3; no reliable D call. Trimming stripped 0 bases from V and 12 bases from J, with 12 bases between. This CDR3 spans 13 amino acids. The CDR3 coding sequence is TGTGCCAGCAGTTTAGCATCGACTTCTAGCATATATTTT. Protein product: CASSLASTSSIYF.

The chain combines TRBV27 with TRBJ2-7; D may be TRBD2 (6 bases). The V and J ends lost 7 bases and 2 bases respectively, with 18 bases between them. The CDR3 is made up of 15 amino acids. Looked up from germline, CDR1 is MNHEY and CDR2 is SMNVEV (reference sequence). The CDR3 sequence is CASTEGGEKAYEQYF. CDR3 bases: TGTGCCAGCACCGAAGGAGGGGAGAAAGCCTACGAGCAGTACTTC.

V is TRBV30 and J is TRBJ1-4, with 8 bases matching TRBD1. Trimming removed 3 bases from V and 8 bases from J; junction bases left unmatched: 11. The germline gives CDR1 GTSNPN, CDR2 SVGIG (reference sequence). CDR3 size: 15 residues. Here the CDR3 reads CAWSPRTGKVEKLFF. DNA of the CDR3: TGTGCCTGGAGCCCCCGGACAGGGAAGGTAGAAAAACTGTTTTTT.

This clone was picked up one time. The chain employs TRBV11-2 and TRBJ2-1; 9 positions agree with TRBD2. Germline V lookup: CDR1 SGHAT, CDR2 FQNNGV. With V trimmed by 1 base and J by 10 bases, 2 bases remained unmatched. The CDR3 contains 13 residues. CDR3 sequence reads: CASSLVLAGEQFF. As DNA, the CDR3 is TGTGCCAGCAGCTTAGTTCTAGCGGGGGAGCAGTTCTTC.

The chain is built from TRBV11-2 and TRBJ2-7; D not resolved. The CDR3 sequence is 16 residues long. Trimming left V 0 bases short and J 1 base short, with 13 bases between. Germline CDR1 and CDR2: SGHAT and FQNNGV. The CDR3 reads CASSLEPGLASYEQYF. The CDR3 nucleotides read TGTGCCAGCAGCTTAGAACCAGGCCTCGCGTCCTACGAGCAGTACTTC.

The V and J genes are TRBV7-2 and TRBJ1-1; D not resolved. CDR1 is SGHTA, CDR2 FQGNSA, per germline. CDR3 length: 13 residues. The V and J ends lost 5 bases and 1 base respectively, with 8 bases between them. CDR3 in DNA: TGTGCCAGCAGCATACTAGGGAACACTGAAGCTTTCTTT. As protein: CASSILGNTEAFF.

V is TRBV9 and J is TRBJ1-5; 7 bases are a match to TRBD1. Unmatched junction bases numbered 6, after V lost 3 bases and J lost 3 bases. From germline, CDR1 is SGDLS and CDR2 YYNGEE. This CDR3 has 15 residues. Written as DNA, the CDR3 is TGTGCCAGCAGCGGAACAGGGGACTTCAATCAGCCCCAGCATTTT. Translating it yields CASSGTGDFNQPQHF.

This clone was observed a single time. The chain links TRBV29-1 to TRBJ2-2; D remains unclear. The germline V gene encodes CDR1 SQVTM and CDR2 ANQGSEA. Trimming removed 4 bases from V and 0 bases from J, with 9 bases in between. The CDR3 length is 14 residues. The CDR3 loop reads CSVVGPSNTGELFF. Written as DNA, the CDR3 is TGCAGCGTTGTTGGGCCCTCGAACACCGGGGAGCTGTTTTTT.

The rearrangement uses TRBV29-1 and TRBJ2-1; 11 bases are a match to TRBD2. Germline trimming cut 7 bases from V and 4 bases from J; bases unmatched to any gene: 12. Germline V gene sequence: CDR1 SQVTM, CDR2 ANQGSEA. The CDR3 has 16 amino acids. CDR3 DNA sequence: TGCAGCGCCGGAAGGGGACTAGCGGCTTCTTACAATGAGCAGTTCTTC. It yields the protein CSAGRGLAASYNEQFF.